Given below is one T cell receptor (beta chain) in context. Its specificity is not known. The PCR used 60 Vbeta and 13 Jbeta primers. Data came from immunoSEQ multiplex PCR; TCRdb stores just in-frame clones and leaves some out. The table has roughly 110,000 clones, over 70% seen once; the top ten hold 2% to 2.5%. The record originates from a study of cytomegalovirus exposure and HLA in healthy donors. The overall study: Drawn from HLA-typed donors, 83 million or so unique TCRs were held in an early data release. Study conclusions and caveats: Sequencing depth across donors, presence/absence analyses assumed, was roughly uniform.

Trimming stripped 9 bases from V and 0 bases from J, with 17 bases between. Germline loops: CDR1 SNHLY, CDR2 FYNNEI. The CDR3 totals 15 residues. This receptor was obtained from a man aged 30 to 39 in good health and CMV-seronegative. The sample taken for sequencing was PBMCs. The chain uses TRBV2 and TRBJ1-1; TRBD1 might be the D (6 bases). In DNA form, the CDR3 reads TGTGCCAGGGAAGTACCGGGACAACTGAACACTGAAGCTTTCTTT. Its translation is CAREVPGQLNTEAFF.